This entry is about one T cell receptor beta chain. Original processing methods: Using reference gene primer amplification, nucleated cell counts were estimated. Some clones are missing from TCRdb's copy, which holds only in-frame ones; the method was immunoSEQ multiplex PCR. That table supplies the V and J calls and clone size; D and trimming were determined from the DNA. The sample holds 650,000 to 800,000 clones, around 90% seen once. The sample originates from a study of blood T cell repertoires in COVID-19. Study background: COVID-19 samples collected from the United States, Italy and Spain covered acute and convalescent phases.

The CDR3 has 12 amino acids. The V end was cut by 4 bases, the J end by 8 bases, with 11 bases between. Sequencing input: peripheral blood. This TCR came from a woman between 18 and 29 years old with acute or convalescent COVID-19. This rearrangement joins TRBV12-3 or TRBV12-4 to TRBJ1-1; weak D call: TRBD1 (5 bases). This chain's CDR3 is CASSSGGVEAFF. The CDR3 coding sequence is TGTGCCAGCAGTTCGGGGGGTGTAGAAGCTTTCTTT.